This T cell receptor (beta chain) stems from a study of STAT3 mutations in large granular lymphocyte leukemia. Study at large: Immunosuppressive therapy was given to more than half of T-LGLL patients.

Produced via immunoSEQ multiplex PCR; TCRdb's table is partial and in-frame only. This sample has some 10,000 clones, with more than 75% found just once. Study-level points and caveats: Suggested: STAT3 mutation was not the ancestral event for these clonal expansions. Sampling intervals varied between patients and samples. At least one immunodominant TCR beta clonotype appeared in every T-cell large granular lymphocyte leukemia patient.

Details on this clone: What it recognizes is unknown.

The V and J ends lost 5 bases and 3 bases respectively, with 17 bases between them. This CDR3 has 15 residues. Per the germline V gene, CDR1 is KGHSH and CDR2 is LQKENI. The sequenced material came from peripheral blood mononuclear cells. This TCR was recovered from a man aged 60 to 75 with T-cell large granular lymphocyte leukemia. Some clones in this sample may be carry-over from other donors' samples. The rearrangement links TRBV18 to TRBJ2-7; a weak D match, TRBD1 (7 bases). CDR3 coding DNA: TGTGCCAGCTCATCGGCGGCAGGGGGGAACTACGAGCAGTACTTC. Its translation is CASSSAAGGNYEQYF.